What follows is one T cell receptor (beta chain) and its context. Per the original data handling: Using reference gene primer amplification, nucleated cell counts were estimated. Profiling relied on immunoSEQ multiplex PCR, and the TCRdb table lists in-frame clones only, not all of them. From that table come the V and J calls and clone size; the DNA was used to work out D and trimming. The sample has tens of thousands of clones, about 90% seen once. This entry is derived from a study of blood T cell repertoires in COVID-19. Study in general: Researchers got acute and convalescent COVID-19 samples from the United States, Italy and Spain. T cells, B-cell-depleted T cells, or PBMCs provided the cDNA or gDNA that served as material.

Germline-derived CDR1 and CDR2 are MNHEY and SVGAGI. The CDR3 is made up of 16 amino acids. V dropped 4 bases and J dropped 0; count of bases not matched to a gene: 5. The chain uses TRBV6-5 and TRBJ1-5; 8 bases are a match to TRBD1. The source material was peripheral blood. This sequence originates from a man aged 50 to 59 with active COVID-19. CDR3 nucleotide sequence: TGTGCCAGCAGTTCCTCGGGACAGGTTAGCAATCAGCCCCAGCATTTT. Amino acids: CASSSSGQVSNQPQHF.